Below, 21 T cell receptor beta chains from the same sample are listed, as sequenced in a study of T-cell memory formation after mild COVID-19. TCRdb recomputed calls from the 5' RACE reads with MiXCR, one row per CDR3 protein. The table lists about 130,000 distinct CDR3 sequences, 16% of them singletons, with approximately 13% in the top ten. Sequencing was performed on PBMCs or a T cell subset sorted from them (not recorded which). The receptor source for this set is an adult woman who had mild COVID-19 (a few samples of this study predate the infection). Cell type and time point are not known.

In this sample, this clonotype turned up a few times. This rearrangement joins TRBV5-1 to TRBJ2-3, with 10 bases fitting TRBD2. The germline V gene encodes CDR1 SGHRS and CDR2 YFSETQ. V lost 9 bases, J lost 5 bases, and 12 bases stayed unmatched. This CDR3 has 15 residues. The CDR3 coding sequence is TGCGCCACCAGACTAGCGGGTACCGCCCAAGATACGCAGTATTTT. Its translation: CATRLAGTAQDTQYF. Full variable domain (missing parts from reference TRBV5-1 and TRBJ2-3): KAGVTQTPRYLIKTRGQQVTLSCSPISGHRSVSWYQQTPGQGLQFLFEYFSETQRNKGNFPGRFSGRQFSNSRSEMNVSTLELGDSALYLCATRLAGTAQDTQYFGPGTRLTVL.

This rearrangement joins TRBV5-1 to TRBJ2-1, with TRBD1 identical over 8 bases. CDR1 and CDR2 (germline): SGHRS, YFSETQ. Trimming cost V 3 bases and J 6 bases; bases outside gene matches: 5. The CDR3 contains 14 residues. Here the CDR3 reads CASSSGQEFNEQFF. The CDR3, as DNA: TGCGCCAGCAGCTCGGGACAGGAGTTCAATGAGCAGTTCTTC.

The chain recombines TRBV20-1 with TRBJ2-1, with 9 bases aligning to TRBD2. The CDR3 length is 17 residues. The ends lost 1 base at V and 8 bases at J; junction bases unmatched: 15. The germline V gene has CDR1 DFQATT and CDR2 SNEGSKA (reference sequence). CDR3 bases: TGCAGTGCTAGAGTGGGTTTAACAGCGGGAGGTTTTCATGAGCAGTTCTTC. It translates to CSARVGLTAGGFHEQFF.

The table lists this clonotype with a count of one. The chain links TRBV10-1 to TRBJ2-3; tentatively, D is TRBD1 or TRBD2 (7 bases each). CDR1 WNHNN and CDR2 SYGVQD come from the germline V gene (reference sequence). The CDR3 spans 17 residues. V lost 8 bases and J lost 6, with 27 bases in between. CDR3 coding DNA: TGCGCCAGCGGGAGGATGCAGGGGGGGCCAGGAGAGGATACGCAGTATTTT. It is translated as CASGRMQGGPGEDTQYF.

The CDR3 nucleotides read TGTGCCAGCAGCGTAGGGATAGCGGGGGCCCAAGAGACCCAGTACTTC. Protein product: CASSVGIAGAQETQYF. The chain has TRBV9 and TRBJ2-5; 9 bases are a match to TRBD2. V was clipped by 0 bases and J by 1 base; unmatched bases: 4. The germline CDR1 and CDR2 sequences are SGDLS and YYNGEE. This CDR3 comprises 16 residues.

The table lists this clonotype with a few counts. The chain couples TRBV9 to TRBJ2-7; the D is unclear. Germline CDR1 and CDR2: SGDLS and YYNGEE. This CDR3 comprises 14 residues. V was pared by 4 bases and J by 0 bases, with 11 bases between. The CDR3 nucleotides are TGTGCCAGCAGCCCGCCCCCAGTCTCCTACGAGCAGTACTTC. Translated, it gives CASSPPPVSYEQYF.

The gene calls are TRBV6-2 or TRBV6-3 and TRBJ2-7; D not certain. CDR3 length equals 14 residues. The germline V gene encodes CDR1 MNHEY and CDR2 SVGEGT. V was cut by 0 bases and J by 9 bases, with 15 bases left in between. The CDR3 loop is CASSYSDGQPVQYF. As DNA, the CDR3 is TGTGCCAGCAGTTACTCGGATGGGCAACCCGTGCAGTACTTC.

This clonotype has more than one count but fewer than ten. As DNA, the CDR3 is TGCAGCGCCCGAGGTGTACTCCTCGATGGGGGCGGGGAGCTGTTTTTT. Amino acid sequence: CSARGVLLDGGGELFF. The chain recombines TRBV29-1 with TRBJ2-2; D might be TRBD1 or TRBD2, each matching 5 bases. CDR3 size: 16 residues. V lost 7 bases, J lost 7 bases, and 25 bases lay in between. Germline CDR1 reads SQVTM; CDR2 reads ANQGSEA.

The chain has TRBV27 and TRBJ1-6; D perhaps matches TRBD1 (5 bases). Trimming took off 6 bases at V and 10 bases at J, with 19 bases between the two ends. From germline, CDR1 is MNHEY and CDR2 SMNVEV (reference sequence). The CDR3 is made up of 15 amino acids. CDR3 region: CASRSRVGRESPLHF. In nucleotides, the CDR3 is TGTGCCAGCAGGAGCAGGGTGGGACGGGAATCACCCCTCCACTTT.

The rearrangement uses TRBV9 and TRBJ1-3, with D hard to call. The germline V and J ends were trimmed by 0 bases and 0 bases, with 7 bases remaining between them. Per germline, CDR1 SGDLS and CDR2 YYNGEE. The CDR3 is 15 amino acids. Here the CDR3 reads CASSVGSISGNTIYF. CDR3 sequence (DNA): TGTGCCAGCAGCGTAGGGAGTATCTCTGGAAACACCATATATTTT.

This clonotype has a handful of counts. The V and J genes are TRBV5-6 and TRBJ2-1; 13 bases match TRBD2. The CDR3 spans 15 residues. The trim removed 2 bases at V and 7 bases at J, leaving 3 bases unmatched. Germline CDR1 and CDR2: SGHDT and YYEEEE. CDR3 in DNA: TGTGCCAGCAGCTTCCGGACTAGCGGGAGAAATGAGCAGTTCTTC. It yields the protein CASSFRTSGRNEQFF.

This clonotype was picked up a small number of times. The rearrangement joins TRBV5-1 to TRBJ1-6; D uncertain. Trimming removed 4 bases at V and 11 bases at J, with 22 bases between. The CDR3 extends over 16 amino acids. Germline CDR1 is SGHRS and CDR2 is YFSETQ. This CDR3 is CASSLVRPLTGTPLHF. The CDR3 bases are TGCGCCAGCAGCCTGGTCAGGCCGTTGACCGGGACACCCCTCCACTTT. Using reference TRBV5-1 and TRBJ1-6 for the parts outside the CDR3, the full variable domain is KAGVTQTPRYLIKTRGQQVTLSCSPISGHRSVSWYQQTPGQGLQFLFEYFSETQRNKGNFPGRFSGRQFSNSRSEMNVSTLELGDSALYLCASSLVRPLTGTPLHFGNGTRLTVT.

The rearrangement uses TRBV18 and TRBJ2-7; D may be TRBD1 or TRBD2 (6 bases each). With 5 bases removed from V and 2 bases from J, the gap between germline ends came to 13 bases. CDR3 length equals 14 residues. Germline CDR1 is KGHSH and CDR2 is LQKENI. The CDR3 coding sequence is TGTGCCAGCTCAAAGGGGGGATCGACCTACGAGCAGTACTTC. Its protein product is CASSKGGSTYEQYF.

The DNA of the CDR3 is TGTGCCAGCACCGACGGGGGGAACATTCAGTACTTC. Translated, it gives CASTDGGNIQYF. The chain employs TRBV6-5 and TRBJ2-4; TRBD2 matches 7 bases. The CDR3 extends over 12 amino acids. CDR1 is MNHEY and CDR2 is SVGAGI in the germline V gene. V lost 7 bases, J lost 7 bases, and 4 bases stayed unmatched.

The rearrangement uses TRBV3-1 and TRBJ1-3, with D tentatively TRBD1 (6 bases). CDR1 is LGHDT and CDR2 is YNNKEL in the germline V gene (reference sequence). The CDR3 sequence is 18 residues long. Trimming removed 5 bases at V and 1 base at J, with 21 bases between. DNA of the CDR3: TGTGCCAGCAGCTTATCAGGGACAATTTTTAGTTCTGGAAACACCATATATTTT. Amino acids: CASSLSGTIFSSGNTIYF. The full variable domain, in which reference TRBV3-1 and TRBJ1-3 provide the parts outside the CDR3, is DTAVSQTPKYLVTQMGNDKSIKCEQNLGHDTMYWYKQDSKKFLKIMFSYNNKELIINETVPNRFSPKSPDKAHLNLHINSLELGDSAVYFCASSLSGTIFSSGNTIYFGEGSWLTVV.

The chain has TRBV5-4 and TRBJ2-1; no clear D gene. The CDR3 contains 12 residues. V gave up 0 bases and J gave up 7 bases, with 5 bases separating them. Germline V lookup: CDR1 SGHNT, CDR2 YYREEE (reference sequence). CDR3 sequence (DNA): TGTGCCAGCAGCTTGGACCGTAATGAGCAGTTCTTC. It codes for CASSLDRNEQFF.

This clonotype turned up a few times. CDR3 amino acids: CASGWGVNEQFF. The CDR3 bases are TGTGCTAGTGGTTGGGGGGTCAATGAGCAGTTCTTC. The chain links TRBV12-5 to TRBJ2-1; D possibly corresponds to TRBD2 (6 bases). V lost 4 bases and J lost 6, with 7 bases in between. Per the germline V gene, CDR1 is LGHNT and CDR2 is FRNRAP. The CDR3 spans 12 residues.

This clonotype appeared a few times. The chain recombines TRBV11-2 with TRBJ1-6, with D hard to call. The CDR3 contains 15 residues. The germline CDR1 and CDR2 sequences are SGHAT and FQNNGV. The V and J ends lost 3 bases and 4 bases respectively, with 10 bases between them. The CDR3 bases are TGTGCCAGCAGCTTCTGGACGGATTATAATTCACCCCTCCACTTT. Its translation is CASSFWTDYNSPLHF.

There are a few counts of this clonotype. This chain links TRBV19 with TRBJ2-1; 8 nucleotides line up with TRBD2. The CDR3 consists of 17 residues. Germline CDR1 LNHDA, CDR2 SQIVND (reference sequence). J was trimmed by 2 bases and V by 0 bases; bases with no gene match: 6. In nucleotides, the CDR3 is TGTGCCAGTAGTATAGAGCGGCGGGGGGCCCCCTACAATGAGCAGTTCTTC. Protein product: CASSIERRGAPYNEQFF.

The V call is TRBV5-1, the J call TRBJ2-2; a possible D gene is TRBD1 (6 bases). This CDR3 has 14 residues. Germline V gives CDR1 SGHRS, CDR2 YFSETQ. Trimming shortened V by 4 bases and J by 3 bases, and 10 bases separated the two germline ends. In nucleotides, the CDR3 is TGCGCCAGCAGCGATGGGGGCTACACCGGGGAGCTGTTTTTT. Its protein is CASSDGGYTGELFF. The variable domain in full, completed from reference TRBV5-1 and TRBJ2-2, reads KAGVTQTPRYLIKTRGQQVTLSCSPISGHRSVSWYQQTPGQGLQFLFEYFSETQRNKGNFPGRFSGRQFSNSRSEMNVSTLELGDSALYLCASSDGGYTGELFFGEGSRLTVL.

This clonotype was seen a few times. The chain links TRBV5-5 to TRBJ1-3; D gene unclear. The germline V and J ends were trimmed by 3 bases and 0 bases, with 7 bases remaining between them. Germline-derived CDR1 and CDR2 are SGHKS and YYEKEE (reference sequence). The CDR3 sequence is 14 residues long. CDR3 sequence: CASSSQISGNTIYF. CDR3 in DNA: TGTGCCAGCAGCTCACAGATCTCTGGAAACACCATATATTTT.